This passage covers 14 T cell receptor beta chains from one sample sequenced in a study of T cell responses to AZD1222 COVID-19 vaccine. The method was immunoSEQ multiplex PCR; TCRdb's version includes in-frame clones alone and lacks a portion of them. The sample yields under 150,000 clones, approximately 85% seen once. Sequenced material: peripheral blood, taken 28 days after the second dose of the MenACWY control vaccine. The receptor source for this set is an adult who received the MenACWY meningococcal vaccine as a control.

The V call is TRBV9, the J call TRBJ2-7; D uncertain. Trimming took 0 bases from V and 5 from J, leaving 12 bases between them. There are 14 residues in the CDR3. Per the germline V gene, CDR1 is SGDLS and CDR2 is YYNGEE. The CDR3 reads CASSVALATNEQYF. CDR3 bases: TGTGCCAGCAGCGTAGCCTTAGCCACCAACGAGCAGTACTTC. Supplemented by reference TRBV9 and TRBJ2-7, the full variable domain reads DSGVTQTPKHLITATGQRVTLRCSPRSGDLSVYWYQQSLDQGLQFLIQYYNGEERAKGNILERFSAQQFPDLHSELNLSSLELGDSALYFCASSVALATNEQYFGPGTRLTVT.

This sequence joins TRBV11-2 and TRBJ1-6, with 8 positions matching TRBD1. The CDR3 sequence is 15 residues long. Germline CDR1 is SGHAT and CDR2 is FQNNGV. V lost 5 bases to trimming and J lost 7 bases; unmatched junction nucleotides: 7. The CDR3 DNA is TGTGCCAGCAGCCCTCGACAGGGGAGGAATTCACCCCTCCACTTT. Encoded protein: CASSPRQGRNSPLHF.

In this sample, this clone turned up once. This chain joins TRBV13 and TRBJ2-3, with 10 bases aligning to TRBD2. CDR3 length: 17 amino acids. V gave up 5 bases and J gave up 5 bases; unmatched junction bases: 13. Germline assignment: CDR1 PRHDT and CDR2 FYEKMQ (reference sequence). The DNA for the CDR3 is TGTGCCAGCAGCGCCTTTCGAAGCGGGAGGGTGGGAGATACGCAGTATTTT. As protein: CASSAFRSGRVGDTQYF.

This clone was picked up one time. This chain uses TRBV7-6 with TRBJ2-1, with D tentatively TRBD2 (5 bases). CDR1 and CDR2 from the germline V gene are SGHVS and FNYEAQ. The CDR3 covers 16 residues. Trimming pared 5 bases from V and 1 base from J, leaving 15 bases between. CDR3 loop: CASSPPGLRSYNEQFF. CDR3 in DNA: TGTGCCAGCAGCCCCCCGGGGTTGAGGTCCTACAATGAGCAGTTCTTC.

This clone has more than one count but fewer than ten. The chain carries TRBV2 and TRBJ1-1, with 7 nucleotides matching TRBD1. The length of the CDR3 is 16 residues. Germline-derived CDR1 and CDR2 are SNHLY and FYNNEI. V was pared by 5 bases and J by 5 bases, with 14 bases of the junction left unmatched. The CDR3 DNA reads as TGTGCCAGCAGTCCCTTCCCGGACAGGCCGGGGACTGAAGCTTTCTTT. Its protein product is CASSPFPDRPGTEAFF.

V and J are TRBV10-3 and TRBJ1-1, with a weak D call TRBD1 (5 bases). Germline-derived CDR1 and CDR2 are ENHRY and SYGVKD. The CDR3 is made up of 12 amino acids. The V and J ends lost 10 bases and 0 bases respectively, with 9 bases between them. The CDR3 loop reads CATGVMNTEAFF. For the CDR3, the DNA is TGTGCCACGGGGGTGATGAACACTGAAGCTTTCTTT.

This clone was recorded only once. V and J are TRBV6-2 or TRBV6-3 and TRBJ2-7; D possibly matches TRBD1 or TRBD2 (5 bases each). V was pared by 6 bases and J by 6 bases, with 12 bases between. Germline lookup yields CDR1 MNHEY and CDR2 SVGEGT. The CDR3 runs 12 residues. The CDR3 DNA follows: TGTGCCAGCAGCTCTGACAGCGGCGAGCAGTACTTC. Its protein is CASSSDSGEQYF.

The rearrangement links TRBV10-3 to TRBJ2-5; 9 nucleotides line up with TRBD1. Losses at the gene ends were 7 bases for V and 4 bases for J; bases not matched to a gene: 4. The V gene's germline CDR1 is ENHRY and CDR2 SYGVKD. This CDR3 has 13 residues. The CDR3 reads CAITSGQGETQYF. CDR3 sequence (DNA): TGTGCCATCACCTCGGGACAGGGAGAGACCCAGTACTTC.

The V gene is TRBV5-6, the J gene TRBJ1-2, with TRBD1 matching 9 bases. The trim removed 0 bases at V and 2 bases at J, leaving 2 bases unmatched. The CDR3 consists of 15 residues. Looked up from germline, CDR1 is SGHDT and CDR2 is YYEEEE. CDR3 protein: CASSLGDRENYGYTF. CDR3 in DNA: TGTGCCAGCAGCTTGGGGGACAGGGAAAACTATGGCTACACCTTC.

This chain joins TRBV5-4 and TRBJ2-4; weak D call: TRBD2 (5 bases). CDR3 length equals 16 residues. Between the trimmed V and J ends, which lost 1 base and 1 base, there was a span of 12 bases. Germline CDR1 and CDR2: SGHNT and YYREEE (reference sequence). DNA for the CDR3: TGTGCCAGCAGCTTGCCGGGGAGTGCGGCCAAAAACATTCAGTACTTC. This gives the protein CASSLPGSAAKNIQYF.

The V call is TRBV5-5, the J call TRBJ2-7; TRBD2 might be the D (6 bases). This CDR3 has 14 amino acids. Trimming removed 4 bases from V and 2 bases from J, with 13 bases in between. The germline gives CDR1 SGHKS, CDR2 YYEKEE (reference sequence). In DNA form, the CDR3 reads TGTGCCAGCAGCCCCCGGCGGGGAACCTACGAGCAGTACTTC. It yields the protein CASSPRRGTYEQYF.

This sequence joins TRBV5-1 and TRBJ2-7; weak D call: TRBD1 (5 bases). This CDR3 has 15 residues. V lost 1 base to trimming and J lost 3 bases, with 14 bases between them. Looked up from germline, CDR1 is SGHRS and CDR2 is YFSETQ. Written as DNA, the CDR3 is TGCGCCAGCAGCTTGAGTCGCCAGGGTGGCTACGAGCAGTACGTC. Translated: CASSLSRQGGYEQYV.

This clone was seen a handful of times. The chain uses TRBV11-2 and TRBJ1-5; D unresolved. The CDR3 is 14 residues long. Germline CDR1 is SGHAT and CDR2 is FQNNGV. The V end was cut by 5 bases, the J end by 5 bases, with 13 bases between. The CDR3 coding sequence is TGTGCCAGCAGCCCACTCGAAGCCTATCAGCCCCAGCATTTT. As protein: CASSPLEAYQPQHF.

The table lists this clone with a count of one. The chain has TRBV29-1 and TRBJ1-1; 9 bases line up with TRBD1. V was pared by 7 bases and J by 5 bases, with 8 bases of the junction left unmatched. CDR3 length equals 13 residues. Germline lookup yields CDR1 SQVTM and CDR2 ANQGSEA. CDR3 sequence: CSAIRDRETEAFF. The DNA of the CDR3 is TGCAGCGCAATCCGGGACAGGGAGACTGAAGCTTTCTTT.